The subject of this entry is one T cell receptor beta chain. Given a much more abundant clone one base away, this may be a read error. Original handling: Counts of TCRs in each sample centred on a median of around 96,000 and extended from roughly 23,000 to 700,000. Each CDR3 protein is one row after TCRdb ran MiXCR on the RACE reads. V and J calls and clone size were set by TCRdb, not the authors. The sample contains approximately 320,000 distinct CDR3 sequences, around 5% of which appear only once. The record originates from a study of human T cells and chemical hapten exposure. About the research overall: Patients, a majority of them female, were diagnosed with alopecia areata, totalis or universalis. TCR yields per sample varied, mainly owing to small pooled library volume differences.

After removal of 6 bases from V and 6 bases from J, the junction contained 11 bases not matched to a gene. From germline, CDR1 is SGHAT and CDR2 FQNNGV. The CDR3 loop spans 18 amino acids. Noted time point: pre-sensitization, week 0. The treatment denotes: therapeutic diphenylcyclopropenone sensitization with weekly scalp DPC. The source was whole blood, collected in connection with sensitization to the hapten diphenylcyclopropenone (DPC). J is TRBJ2-1 and V is TRBV11-2, with 16 positions matching TRBD2. The clonotype comes from a woman aged 18-29 years with alopecia areata. Some clones in this sample may be carry-over from other donors' samples. CDR3: CASRPAGTSGGVSNEQFF. The CDR3 region has the DNA TGTGCCAGCAGACCAGCCGGGACTAGCGGGGGGGTCAGCAATGAGCAGTTCTTC.